Given below is one T cell receptor beta chain in context. Its antigen is unknown. Profiling relied on immunoSEQ multiplex PCR, and the TCRdb table lists in-frame clones only, not all of them. The table includes around 76,000 clones, roughly 80% detected once. The data were taken from a study of OX40 agonist ivuxolimab in advanced cancers. This CDR3 is built from 18 residues. V shed 4 bases and J 6 bases; nucleotides not matched to a gene: 13. Germline loops: CDR1 SGHNT, CDR2 YYREEE (reference sequence). The study's findings and limits: In CD8+ T cells, expanded clones were on average more numerous than in CD4+.

The chain combines TRBV5-4 with TRBJ2-3, with TRBD2 matching 14 bases. This clonotype was sampled from an adult with an advanced solid tumor such as melanoma, head and neck, liver or kidney cancer. Sequenced material: CD4+ or CD8+ T cells sorted from blood, taken in a trial of the OX40 agonist ivuxolimab. This CDR3 is CASSPPGLAGARTDTQYF. DNA of the CDR3: TGTGCCAGCAGCCCCCCGGGACTAGCGGGAGCCCGGACCGATACGCAGTATTTT.